The entry below describes one T cell receptor (beta chain). What it binds is not known. From germline, CDR1 is SGHTA and CDR2 FQGNSA. There are 17 residues in the CDR3. V gave up 5 bases and J gave up 0 bases; unmatched junction bases: 9. The data stem from a study of T-cell memory formation after mild COVID-19. Overall study context: Across donors, TCR clusters were largely donor specific.

TCR alpha and TCR beta cDNA libraries with sample barcodes and UMIs came from 5'RACE using constant-segment primers. A single record per CDR3 protein comes from TCRdb applying MiXCR to the 5' RACE reads. The sample yields fewer than 700,000 distinct CDR3 sequences, roughly 20% seen once. Study-wide results and limits: A second wave of clones peaked on day 37, and their SARS-CoV-2 specificity went unconfirmed.

The chain has TRBV7-2 and TRBJ2-1; TRBD2 agrees at 8 bases. Sequencing input: PBMCs or a T cell subset sorted from them (not recorded which). The TCR originated in an adult woman who had mild COVID-19 (a few samples of this study predate the infection). Cell type and time point are not known. The CDR3 sequence is CASSLDSGASSYNEQFF. The CDR3 nucleotides read TGTGCCAGCAGCCTAGATAGCGGGGCGAGCTCCTACAATGAGCAGTTCTTC. The whole variable domain, remainder taken from reference TRBV7-2 and TRBJ2-1, is GAGVSQSPSNKVTEKGKDVELRCDPISGHTALYWYRQSLGQGLEFLIYFQGNSAPDKSGLPSDRFSAERTGGSVSTLTIQRTQQEDSAVYLCASSLDSGASSYNEQFFGPGTRLTVL.